These 25 T cell receptor beta chains were all obtained from the same sample, sequenced in a study of T cell repertoires in cytomegalovirus infection. Their antigens are not known. Via MiXCR, TCRdb re-called the reads, giving one row per CDR3 protein. The sample has hundreds of thousands of distinct CDR3 sequences; approximately 42% are singletons. The sample here was cultured PBMCs, taken from culture after CMV antigen stimulation. The receptors shown here come from a human donor in good health (CMV status not recorded). Some clones in this sample may be carry-over from other donors' samples.

This sequence joins TRBV11-2 and TRBJ2-5; a possible D gene is TRBD2 (5 bases). Trimming took off 3 bases at V and 3 bases at J, with 14 bases between the two ends. The germline V gene has CDR1 SGHAT and CDR2 FQNNGV. This CDR3 region has 15 residues. CDR3 coding DNA: TGTGCCAGCAGCTTTTGGGGTACGCGGGAAGAGACCCAGTACTTC. Translating it yields CASSFWGTREETQYF. Together with reference TRBV11-2 and TRBJ2-5, the CDR3 gives the full variable domain: EAGVAQSPRYKIIEKRQSVAFWCNPISGHATLYWYQQILGQGPKLLIQFQNNGVVDDSQLPKDRFSAERLKGVDSTLKIQPAKLEDSAVYLCASSFWGTREETQYFGPGTRLLVL.

The chain has TRBV7-6 and TRBJ2-1; TRBD2 aligns across 13 bases. J lost 10 bases, V lost 4 bases, and 7 bases had no gene match. The germline V gene encodes CDR1 SGHVS and CDR2 FNYEAQ. CDR3 length: 15 amino acids. The CDR3 loop reads CASSSRLAGGTEQFF. CDR3 coding DNA: TGTGCCAGCAGCTCCAGACTAGCGGGGGGCACCGAGCAGTTCTTC.

This clonotype was counted many times. The chain links TRBV7-8 to TRBJ2-7, with TRBD2 matching 13 bases. CDR1 is SGHVS, CDR2 FQNEAQ, per germline. The CDR3 loop spans 19 amino acids. With V trimmed by 3 bases and J by 5 bases, 16 bases remained unmatched. CDR3 DNA sequence: TGTGCCAGCAGCTTGAGGACAGGGTTTAGGACTAGCGGGAGCCACGAGCAGTACTTC. This gives the protein CASSLRTGFRTSGSHEQYF.

The chain has TRBV6-2 or TRBV6-3 and TRBJ2-1, with 8 bases matching TRBD2. J gave up 4 bases and V 2 bases, and 4 bases lay outside the gene matches. The CDR3 totals 15 residues. Germline V gene data show CDR1 as MNHEY and CDR2 as SVGEGT. The CDR3 DNA follows: TGTGCCAGCAGTTACGGGACTAGGGAATACAATGAGCAGTTCTTC. It specifies CASSYGTREYNEQFF.

This clonotype was observed a handful of times. V is TRBV7-9 and J is TRBJ1-6; D is undetermined. The V and J ends lost 5 bases and 0 bases respectively, with 14 bases between them. Germline assignment: CDR1 SEHNR and CDR2 FQNEAQ (reference sequence). This CDR3 has 17 amino acids. The DNA of the CDR3 is TGTGCCAGCAGCGATTCTCGTTGGGGCTCCTATAATTCACCCCTCCACTTT. As protein: CASSDSRWGSYNSPLHF.

This clonotype was seen a handful of times. The chain combines TRBV19 with TRBJ2-3, with D unclear. The V end lost 4 bases, the J end lost 3 bases, and 8 bases lay between the germline ends. The CDR3 sequence is 13 residues long. Germline V CDR1 and CDR2: LNHDA, SQIVND (reference sequence). CDR3 sequence (DNA): TGTGCCAGTAGTAGCAGCCAAACAGATACGCAGTATTTT. Its protein is CASSSSQTDTQYF.

Only a few counts were recorded for this clonotype. This chain links TRBV6-1 with TRBJ1-6; D not resolved. Trimming cost V 6 bases and J 8 bases, with 20 bases left between them. From germline, CDR1 is MNHNS and CDR2 SASEGT. There are 16 residues in the CDR3. CDR3 protein: CASRLNYRTADSPLHF. The DNA of the CDR3 is TGTGCCAGCAGGCTAAATTACCGGACGGCGGATTCACCCCTCCACTTT.

The V gene is TRBV3-1, the J gene TRBJ2-7, with no clear D. The CDR3 runs 13 residues. Trimming took 2 bases from V and 6 from J, leaving 11 bases between them. CDR1 LGHDT and CDR2 YNNKEL come from the germline V gene (reference sequence). The CDR3 loop reads CASSQPPAFEQYF. CDR3 bases: TGTGCCAGCAGCCAACCCCCGGCGTTCGAGCAGTACTTC.

V usage is TRBV10-3 and J usage is TRBJ2-3; D not resolved. The ends were cut back, 10 bases at V and 5 bases at J, with 16 bases in the middle. In germline, CDR1 is ENHRY, CDR2 SYGVKD. This CDR3 comprises 13 residues. The CDR3 loop reads CANNEGLEDTQYF. The CDR3 region has the DNA TGTGCCAACAATGAAGGGCTGGAAGATACGCAGTATTTT.

The genes are TRBV11-2 and TRBJ2-4; weak D call: TRBD2 (7 bases). The germline V gene has CDR1 SGHAT and CDR2 FQNNGV. V lost 0 bases to trimming and J lost 8 bases, with 14 bases between them. The CDR3 is 15 amino acids. The CDR3 loop reads CASSLDRAGADIQYF. In nucleotides, the CDR3 is TGTGCCAGCAGCTTAGATCGCGCGGGGGCGGACATTCAGTACTTC.

CDR3 region: CASSFKTGRYNEQFF. The CDR3 DNA reads TGTGCCAGCAGCTTTAAAACAGGGAGGTACAATGAGCAGTTCTTC. The chain carries TRBV7-4 and TRBJ2-1; D tentatively reads TRBD1 or TRBD2 (6 bases each). This CDR3 is 15 amino acids long. Between the trimmed V and J ends, which lost 3 bases and 4 bases, there was a span of 13 bases. Germline CDR1 reads SGHVT; CDR2 reads SQSDAQ. The full variable domain, rest sourced from reference TRBV7-4 and TRBJ2-1, is GAGVSQSPRYKVAKRGRDVALRCDSISGHVTLYWYRQTLGQGSEVLTYSQSDAQRDKSGRPSGRFSAERPERSVSTLKIQRTEQGDSAVYLCASSFKTGRYNEQFFGPGTRLTVL.

The chain employs TRBV10-3 and TRBJ2-3; 13 nucleotides line up with TRBD2. V shed 4 bases and J 0 bases; nucleotides not matched to a gene: 4. Per the germline V gene, CDR1 is ENHRY and CDR2 is SYGVKD. This CDR3 has 17 amino acids. The DNA of the CDR3 is TGTGCCATCAGTGGGACTAGCGGGGGTTCAAGCACAGATACGCAGTATTTT. Its translation is CAISGTSGGSSTDTQYF.

This chain connects TRBV4-3 to TRBJ2-7, with D uncertain. Trimming left V 2 bases short and J 2 bases short, with 10 bases between. CDR1 is LGHNA and CDR2 is YSLEER in the germline V gene. This CDR3 comprises 14 residues. CDR3 amino acids: CASSQWTKAYEQYF. The CDR3 DNA reads as TGCGCCAGCAGCCAATGGACCAAAGCCTACGAGCAGTACTTC.

The V and J genes are TRBV7-2 and TRBJ2-1, with 8 bases that match TRBD2. This CDR3 has 16 amino acids. Germline V lookup: CDR1 SGHTA, CDR2 FQGNSA. With 4 bases clipped from V and 1 base from J, the junction kept 6 bases outside the gene matches. CDR3 sequence (DNA): TGTGCCAGCAGCTCCCCAGGACTAGCATCCTACAATGAGCAGTTCTTC. It encodes CASSSPGLASYNEQFF.

This clonotype was seen a handful of times. The chain uses TRBV6-2 or TRBV6-3 and TRBJ2-2, with D uncertain. Between the trimmed V and J ends, which lost 1 base and 1 base, there was a span of 4 bases. Germline CDR1 is MNHEY and CDR2 is SVGEGT. The CDR3 runs to 14 residues. CDR3 loop: CASSYFGNTGELFF. The CDR3 DNA is TGTGCCAGCAGTTACTTTGGGAACACCGGGGAGCTGTTTTTT.

The rearrangement links TRBV6-6 to TRBJ1-5; D remains ambiguous. The CDR3 has 14 amino acids. The V and J ends lost 5 bases and 0 bases respectively, with 8 bases between them. Per the germline V gene, CDR1 is MNHNY and CDR2 is SVGAGI (reference sequence). The CDR3 nucleotides read TGTGCCAGCAGTGACGCTAATAGCAATCAGCCCCAGCATTTT. This translates into CASSDANSNQPQHF.

This clonotype was detected a few times. This sequence joins TRBV7-6 and TRBJ1-6; the D gene is possibly TRBD1 (6 bases). Germline V gene sequence: CDR1 SGHVS, CDR2 FNYEAQ. CDR3 length equals 14 residues. V lost 5 bases and J 9 bases, leaving 14 bases between the germline ends. CDR3: CASSISAGVSPLHF. CDR3 sequence (DNA): TGTGCCAGCAGCATAAGCGCAGGGGTTTCACCCCTCCACTTT.

This sequence joins TRBV4-3 and TRBJ2-7, with D unclear. V was clipped by 0 bases and J by 7 bases, with 7 bases between them. Germline CDR1 is LGHNA and CDR2 is YSLEER. This CDR3 has 12 residues. For the CDR3, the DNA is TGCGCCAGCAGCCAAGACTTTGGGGAGCAGTACTTC. This translates into CASSQDFGEQYF.

The chain couples TRBV7-2 to TRBJ2-1, with 10 nucleotides matching TRBD2. Per the germline V gene, CDR1 is SGHTA and CDR2 is FQGNSA. This CDR3 contains 15 residues. With V trimmed by 5 bases and J by 9 bases, 10 bases remained unmatched. The CDR3 DNA reads TGTGCCAGCAGCCCGGTCCAAGCGGGAGGGGGTGAGCAGTTCTTC. Amino acids: CASSPVQAGGGEQFF.

This chain joins TRBV9 and TRBJ2-7; 9 positions match TRBD1. Trimming at V came to 3 bases and at J to 11 bases, leaving 9 bases not matched to a gene. CDR3 length: 13 amino acids. The V gene's germline CDR1 is SGDLS and CDR2 YYNGEE. The CDR3 nucleotides read TGTGCCAGCAGCGGATTAAACAGGGGGCGCAAGTACTTC. Encoded protein: CASSGLNRGRKYF.

The genes are TRBV15 and TRBJ1-1; D not resolved. The CDR3 loop spans 16 amino acids. Germline V lookup: CDR1 LNHNV, CDR2 YYDKDF (reference sequence). V lost 0 bases and J lost 5, with 16 bases in between. CDR3 nucleotide sequence: TGTGCCACCAGCAGAGATAACTTAGAGCCGCGAACTGAAGCTTTCTTT. Translating gives CATSRDNLEPRTEAFF.

The J gene is TRBJ2-5, the V gene TRBV12-3 or TRBV12-4; 9 nucleotides match TRBD2. V lost 1 base, J lost 9 bases, and 15 bases stayed unmatched. The length of the CDR3 is 17 residues. This CDR3 reads CASSLGFLAGAGGAQYF. The CDR3 coding sequence is TGTGCCAGCAGTTTAGGTTTCTTAGCGGGAGCCGGCGGGGCCCAGTACTTC.

There are a few counts of this clonotype. The chain couples TRBV7-8 to TRBJ2-6; TRBD2 aligns across 10 bases. Germline V gives CDR1 SGHVS, CDR2 FQNEAQ. After removal of 2 bases from V and 0 bases from J, the junction contained 7 bases not matched to a gene. The CDR3 covers 19 residues. CDR3 protein: CASSLLSGRAYSGANVLTF. DNA for the CDR3: TGTGCCAGCAGCTTATTGAGCGGGAGGGCCTACTCTGGGGCCAACGTCCTGACTTTC.

The chain has TRBV19 and TRBJ2-2, with TRBD2 matching 11 bases. The CDR3 runs 18 residues. Germline CDR1 reads LNHDA; CDR2 reads SQIVND (reference sequence). V shed 6 bases, J shed 5 bases, and the junction held 14 bases outside the gene matches. CDR3: CASRHGLAGGRLTGELFF. The DNA of the CDR3 is TGTGCCAGTAGGCACGGGCTAGCGGGAGGCCGTCTAACCGGGGAGCTGTTTTTT. Looking up the rest from reference TRBV19 and TRBJ2-2 gives the full variable domain: DGGITQSPKYLFRKEGQNVTLSCEQNLNHDAMYWYRQDPGQGLRLIYYSQIVNDFQKGDIAEGYSVSREKKESFPLTVTSAQKNPTAFYLCASRHGLAGGRLTGELFFGEGSRLTVL.

The J gene is TRBJ1-1, the V gene TRBV7-9; D unresolved. This CDR3 is 12 amino acids long. V was cut by 0 bases and J by 4 bases, with 3 bases left in between. The germline V gene encodes CDR1 SEHNR and CDR2 FQNEAQ (reference sequence). The CDR3 reads CASSLASTEAFF. The DNA of the CDR3 is TGTGCCAGCAGCTTAGCATCCACTGAAGCTTTCTTT.